A single sample is the source of the 23 T cell receptor beta chains below, sequenced in a study of blood T cell repertoires in COVID-19. Produced via immunoSEQ multiplex PCR; TCRdb's table is partial and in-frame only. This table has 270,000 or so clones, 65% to 90% appearing once. Source material: peripheral blood. The source of these receptors is a woman aged 60-70 years with active or convalescent COVID-19.

This rearrangement joins TRBV10-3 to TRBJ1-6, with TRBD1 matching over 9 bases. Per the germline V gene, CDR1 is ENHRY and CDR2 is SYGVKD. The CDR3 sequence is 14 residues long. V dropped 2 bases and J dropped 10; count of bases not matched to a gene: 3. Here the CDR3 reads CAISETGQGSPLHF. CDR3 in DNA: TGTGCCATCAGTGAGACGGGACAGGGCTCACCCCTCCACTTT.

The chain combines TRBV19 with TRBJ1-5; TRBD1 is a possible D gene (5 bases). Germline V gives CDR1 LNHDA, CDR2 SQIVND (reference sequence). The CDR3 is 16 residues long. Trimming cost V 5 bases and J 2 bases, with 16 bases left between them. CDR3 in amino acids: CASSPEGLLGNQPQHF. CDR3 DNA sequence: TGTGCCAGTAGTCCTGAGGGACTCTTGGGCAATCAGCCCCAGCATTTT. The full variable domain, its missing parts supplied by reference TRBV19 and TRBJ1-5, is DGGITQSPKYLFRKEGQNVTLSCEQNLNHDAMYWYRQDPGQGLRLIYYSQIVNDFQKGDIAEGYSVSREKKESFPLTVTSAQKNPTAFYLCASSPEGLLGNQPQHFGDGTRLSIL.

The CDR3 DNA is TGTGCCAGTAGTTCACGACAGGGGGCGCTTAATAATTCACCCCTCCACTTT. Translation: CASSSRQGALNNSPLHF. The chain employs TRBV19 and TRBJ1-6; 10 nucleotides align to TRBD1. J was trimmed by 5 bases and V by 5 bases; bases with no gene match: 9. CDR1 LNHDA and CDR2 SQIVND come from the germline V gene (reference sequence). The CDR3 length is 17 residues.

The V and J genes are TRBV6-2 or TRBV6-3 and TRBJ2-5, with no clear D. Trimming shortened V by 4 bases and J by 5 bases, and 8 bases separated the two germline ends. Germline V lookup: CDR1 MNHEY, CDR2 SVGEGT. This CDR3 is built from 12 residues. The CDR3 DNA follows: TGTGCCAGCAGTTCCCCCGCGGAGACCCAGTACTTC. It encodes CASSSPAETQYF.

V is TRBV4-3 and J is TRBJ1-5, with a weak D call TRBD1 (5 bases). The CDR3 length is 16 residues. V was clipped by 0 bases and J by 3 bases, with 12 bases between them. Germline loops: CDR1 LGHNA, CDR2 YSLEER. The CDR3 region is CASSQDVSGYNQPQHF. As DNA, the CDR3 is TGCGCCAGCAGCCAAGATGTTTCAGGGTACAATCAGCCCCAGCATTTT.

The V gene is TRBV9, the J gene TRBJ1-6; 7 bases are a match to TRBD1. V was clipped by 0 bases and J by 13 bases; unmatched bases: 7. The CDR3 consists of 14 residues. Per the germline V gene, CDR1 is SGDLS and CDR2 is YYNGEE. This chain's CDR3 is CASSVGQGGSPLHF. CDR3 bases: TGTGCCAGCAGCGTAGGACAGGGAGGTAGCCCCCTCCACTTT.

A single count supports this clone. V gene TRBV5-3 combines with J gene TRBJ2-3; 13 positions agree with TRBD2. TRBV5-3 is reported as an ORF; its role is uncertain. V dropped 4 bases and J dropped 0; count of bases not matched to a gene: 5. The CDR3 has 17 residues. CDR3 bases: TGTGCCAGAAGCGGGACTAGCGGGGCGGTAAGCACAGATACGCAGTATTTT. Its protein is CARSGTSGAVSTDTQYF.

This chain links TRBV5-4 with TRBJ2-7; 7 bases are shared with TRBD1. The CDR3 totals 13 residues. CDR1 is SGHNT and CDR2 is YYREEE in the germline V gene (reference sequence). Trimming cost V 3 bases and J 6 bases; bases outside gene matches: 6. In DNA form, the CDR3 reads TGTGCCAGCAGCTCGCAGGGGGTGGGCGAGCAGTACTTC. As protein: CASSSQGVGEQYF.

The chain uses TRBV12-3 or TRBV12-4 and TRBJ1-6; D is ambiguous. The CDR3 covers 13 residues. Trimming cost V 6 bases and J 7 bases, with 10 bases left between them. CDR3 protein: CASSFPLNSPLHF. DNA of the CDR3: TGTGCCAGCAGCTTCCCCCTAAATTCACCCCTCCACTTT.

The rearrangement links TRBV12-5 to TRBJ1-3; D is unclear. Trimming took 0 bases from V and 4 from J, leaving 34 bases between them. The CDR3 sequence is 23 residues long. Germline CDR1 and CDR2: LGHNT and FRNRAP. CDR3 sequence: CASGLVVRVGAHPGYSGGNTIYF. CDR3 DNA: TGTGCTAGTGGTTTGGTAGTAAGGGTAGGTGCCCATCCGGGGTATTCTGGGGGAAACACCATATATTTT.

The gene calls are TRBV18 and TRBJ1-2; 8 nucleotides line up with TRBD1. The CDR3 is 18 residues long. From germline, CDR1 is KGHSH and CDR2 LQKENI. The V gene end was trimmed by 2 bases and the J gene end by 4 bases; junction bases not matched to a gene: 15. The CDR3 loop is CASSPTARTPGGFYGYTF. The CDR3 bases are TGTGCCAGCTCACCAACGGCCCGCACCCCAGGGGGCTTCTATGGCTACACCTTC.

The chain combines TRBV6-5 with TRBJ1-6; unclear D gene. Deletions cut 8 bases from V and 8 bases from J, with 13 bases between. The germline CDR1 and CDR2 sequences are MNHEY and SVGAGI. The CDR3 consists of 13 residues. CDR3 nucleotide sequence: TGTGCCAGCGCAGGTACCATCGATTCACCCCTCCACTTT. Translation: CASAGTIDSPLHF.

The J gene is TRBJ2-1, the V gene TRBV12-5; D remains unclear. CDR3 length: 11 amino acids. V was trimmed by 3 bases and J by 15 bases, leaving 12 bases between them. Germline-derived CDR1 and CDR2 are LGHNT and FRNRAP. Here the CDR3 reads CASGFEARWFF. In nucleotides, the CDR3 is TGTGCTAGTGGTTTCGAGGCGCGGTGGTTCTTC.

This chain links TRBV4-3 with TRBJ2-5; maybe TRBD1 (6 bases). CDR1 and CDR2 from the germline V gene are LGHNA and YSLEER. Trimming cost V 1 base and J 2 bases, with 14 bases left between them. This CDR3 has 16 residues. The CDR3 nucleotides are TGCGCCAGCAGCCAAGTTATAGGACAGCAACAAGAGACCCAGTACTTC. It specifies CASSQVIGQQQETQYF.

The chain employs TRBV18 and TRBJ1-2; tentatively, D is TRBD1 (5 bases). Germline loops: CDR1 KGHSH, CDR2 LQKENI. The CDR3 consists of 17 residues. The ends were cut back, 2 bases at V and 6 bases at J, with 22 bases in the middle. CDR3 sequence (DNA): TGTGCCAGCTCACCAGGTCCGGCGACAGACGAGGCAAATGGCTACACCTTC. It specifies CASSPGPATDEANGYTF.

CDR3 in amino acids: CASSRTGLAGAEGGEFF. CDR3 in DNA: TGTGCCAGCAGCCGTACCGGACTAGCGGGGGCGGAGGGTGGTGAGTTCTTC. This chain uses TRBV7-8 with TRBJ2-1, with 13 bases that match TRBD2. This CDR3 contains 17 residues. Germline-derived CDR1 and CDR2 are SGHVS and FQNEAQ. With 5 bases clipped from V and 14 bases from J, the junction kept 18 bases outside the gene matches.

The rearrangement joins TRBV20-1 to TRBJ1-2, with a possible D match to TRBD1 (5 bases). V lost 3 bases and J lost 1, with 15 bases in between. Germline CDR1 and CDR2: DFQATT and SNEGSKA (reference sequence). This CDR3 has 15 residues. Here the CDR3 reads CSASSAPTVNYGYTF. CDR3 coding DNA: TGCAGTGCTAGTTCTGCCCCGACAGTTAACTATGGCTACACCTTC.

This clone has just a few counts. CDR3 residues: CASSTGTSGGAYNEQFF. The CDR3 DNA sequence: TGTGCCAGCAGCACTGGGACTAGCGGGGGGGCCTACAATGAGCAGTTCTTC. The chain combines TRBV7-2 with TRBJ2-1, with 16 bases identical to TRBD2. The CDR3 has 17 amino acids. Germline V gene data show CDR1 as SGHTA and CDR2 as FQGNSA. V was clipped by 5 bases and J by 2 bases; unmatched bases: 3.

This chain joins TRBV18 and TRBJ2-3, with 10 bases fitting TRBD2. This CDR3 has 18 residues. Germline CDR1 and CDR2: KGHSH and LQKENI. V lost 3 bases, J lost 2 bases, and 11 bases stayed unmatched. CDR3 region: CASSPIAGGPSSTDTQYF. As DNA, the CDR3 is TGTGCCAGCTCACCTATAGCGGGGGGCCCATCTTCCACAGATACGCAGTATTTT.

The V and J genes are TRBV2 and TRBJ1-4; TRBD1 aligns across 8 bases. The CDR3 is made up of 13 amino acids. Germline V lookup: CDR1 SNHLY, CDR2 FYNNEI. V was pared by 7 bases and J by 6 bases, with 4 bases of the junction left unmatched. Here the CDR3 reads CASTKQGDEKLFF. As DNA, the CDR3 is TGTGCCAGCACCAAACAGGGGGATGAAAAACTGTTTTTT.

V and J are TRBV6-6 and TRBJ1-5, with D possibly TRBD1 on 5 matching bases. Trimming pared 2 bases from V and 3 bases from J, leaving 14 bases between. The CDR3 runs 16 residues. Germline V lookup: CDR1 MNHNY, CDR2 SVGAGI (reference sequence). The CDR3 loop is CASSYPGGGDNQPQHF. CDR3 coding DNA: TGTGCCAGCAGTTACCCGGGGGGTGGGGACAATCAGCCCCAGCATTTT.

The rearrangement uses TRBV28 and TRBJ1-4; unclear D gene. The germline V gene encodes CDR1 MDHEN and CDR2 SYDVKM. This CDR3 has 16 amino acids. Trimming removed 4 bases from V and 0 bases from J, with 12 bases in between. CDR3 protein: CASSSLEIATNEKLFF. CDR3 sequence (DNA): TGTGCCAGCAGTTCATTGGAGATTGCAACTAATGAAAAACTGTTTTTT.

The chain is built from TRBV6-6 and TRBJ2-3; 9 bases map to TRBD2. This CDR3 region has 13 residues. The germline gives CDR1 MNHNY, CDR2 SVGAGI (reference sequence). J gave up 4 bases and V 7 bases, and 3 bases lay outside the gene matches. The CDR3 protein is CASIQRGADTQYF. Here the CDR3 DNA reads TGTGCCAGCATCCAGCGGGGGGCAGATACGCAGTATTTT.